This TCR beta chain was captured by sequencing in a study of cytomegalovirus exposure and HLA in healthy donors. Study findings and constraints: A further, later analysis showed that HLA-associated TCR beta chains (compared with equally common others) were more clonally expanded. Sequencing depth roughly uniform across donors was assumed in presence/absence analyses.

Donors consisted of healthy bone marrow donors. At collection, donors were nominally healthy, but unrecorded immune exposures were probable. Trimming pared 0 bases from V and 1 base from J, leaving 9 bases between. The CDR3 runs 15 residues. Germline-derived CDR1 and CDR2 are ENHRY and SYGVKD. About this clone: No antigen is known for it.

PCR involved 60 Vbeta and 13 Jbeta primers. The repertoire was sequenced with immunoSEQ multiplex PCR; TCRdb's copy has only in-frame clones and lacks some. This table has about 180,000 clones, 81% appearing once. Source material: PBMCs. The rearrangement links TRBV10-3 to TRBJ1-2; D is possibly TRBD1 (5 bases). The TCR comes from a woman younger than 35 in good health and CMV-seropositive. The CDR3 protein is CAISESYQGNYGYTF. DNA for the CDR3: TGTGCCATCAGTGAGTCGTATCAGGGTAACTATGGCTACACCTTC.